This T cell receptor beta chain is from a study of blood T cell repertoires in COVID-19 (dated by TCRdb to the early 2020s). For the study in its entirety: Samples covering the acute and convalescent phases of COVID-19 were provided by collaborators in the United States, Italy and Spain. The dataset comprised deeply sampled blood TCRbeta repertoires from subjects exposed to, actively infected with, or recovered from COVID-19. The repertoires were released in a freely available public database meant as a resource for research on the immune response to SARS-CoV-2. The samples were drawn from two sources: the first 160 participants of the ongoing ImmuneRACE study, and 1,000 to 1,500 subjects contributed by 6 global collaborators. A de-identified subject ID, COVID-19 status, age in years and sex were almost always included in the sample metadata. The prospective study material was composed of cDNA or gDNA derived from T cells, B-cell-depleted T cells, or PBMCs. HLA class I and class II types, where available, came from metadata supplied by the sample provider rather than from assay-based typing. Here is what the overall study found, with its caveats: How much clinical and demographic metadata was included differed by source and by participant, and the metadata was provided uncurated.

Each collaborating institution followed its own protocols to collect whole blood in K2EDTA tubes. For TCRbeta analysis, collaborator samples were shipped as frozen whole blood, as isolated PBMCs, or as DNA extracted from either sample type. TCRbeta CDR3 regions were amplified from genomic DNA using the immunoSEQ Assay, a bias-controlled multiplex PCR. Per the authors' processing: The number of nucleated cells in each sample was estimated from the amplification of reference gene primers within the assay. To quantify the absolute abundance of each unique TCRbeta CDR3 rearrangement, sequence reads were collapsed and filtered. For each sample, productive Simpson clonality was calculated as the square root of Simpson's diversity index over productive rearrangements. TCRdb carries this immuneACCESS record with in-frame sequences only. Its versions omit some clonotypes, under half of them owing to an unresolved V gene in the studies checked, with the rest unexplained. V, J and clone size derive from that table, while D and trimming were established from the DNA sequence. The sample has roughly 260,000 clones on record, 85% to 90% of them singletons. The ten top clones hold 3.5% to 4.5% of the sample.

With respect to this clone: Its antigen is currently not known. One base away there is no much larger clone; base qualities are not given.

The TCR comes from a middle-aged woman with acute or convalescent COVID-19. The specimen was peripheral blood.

The CDR3 amino acid sequence is: CASSPSSGQNEQFF. In nucleotide form, the sequence is TGTGCCAGCAGCCCCAGCTCAGGGCAGAATGAGCAGTTCTTC. In this chain, TRBV7-9 is recombined with TRBJ2-1; the best D guess is TRBD1, with 5 bases matching. As encoded in the germline V gene (reference sequence), CDR1 is SEHNR while CDR2 is FQNEAQ. Including cysteine and phenylalanine, the CDR3 has 14 amino acids. The CDR3 DNA has 42 bases and is translated from base 1. V is shortened by 5 bases, J by 7 bases, and the region joining them spans 15 bases.